Only a few counts were recorded for the clone carrying this T cell receptor beta chain. Original processing methods: Amplifying reference gene primers gave estimates of nucleated cell counts. The table came from immunoSEQ multiplex PCR; TCRdb's copy has only in-frame clones and leaves some out. The V and J calls and the clone size are those of that table, but D and trimming were determined from the DNA. Among about 130,000 clones, about four fifths were seen once, and the ten largest hold around 2.7%. These data originate in a study of blood T cell repertoires in COVID-19. Study details: Donors in the United States, Italy and Spain gave samples during acute or convalescent COVID-19. In each case, the material was cDNA or gDNA derived from T cells, B-cell-depleted T cells, or PBMCs.

J lost 4 bases, V lost 6 bases, and 8 bases had no gene match. This CDR3 has 14 residues. The germline V gene encodes CDR1 SNHLY and CDR2 FYNNEI. The sequencing input was peripheral blood. The rearrangement uses TRBV2 and TRBJ1-2; 7 nucleotides match TRBD1. This clonotype was sampled from a woman older than 75 with acute or convalescent COVID-19. The CDR3 loop is CASRPTGIIYGYTF. The CDR3 nucleotides read TGTGCCAGCAGGCCGACAGGGATCATCTATGGCTACACCTTC.